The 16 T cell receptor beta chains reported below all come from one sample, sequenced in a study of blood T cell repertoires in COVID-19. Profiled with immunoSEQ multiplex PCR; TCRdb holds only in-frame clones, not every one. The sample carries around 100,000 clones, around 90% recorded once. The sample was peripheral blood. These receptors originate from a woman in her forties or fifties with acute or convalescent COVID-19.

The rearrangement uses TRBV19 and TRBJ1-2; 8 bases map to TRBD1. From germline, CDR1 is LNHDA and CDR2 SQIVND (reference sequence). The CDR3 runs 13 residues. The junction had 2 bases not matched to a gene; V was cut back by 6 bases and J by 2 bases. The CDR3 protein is CASRWTGNYGYTF. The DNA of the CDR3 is TGTGCCAGTAGATGGACAGGGAACTATGGCTACACCTTC.

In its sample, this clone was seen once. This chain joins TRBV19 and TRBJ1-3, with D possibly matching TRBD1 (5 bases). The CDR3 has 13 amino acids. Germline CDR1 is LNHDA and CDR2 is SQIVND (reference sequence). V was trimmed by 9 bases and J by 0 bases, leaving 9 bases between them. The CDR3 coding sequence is TGTGCCAGCGGGGGGTTCTCTGGAAACACCATATATTTT. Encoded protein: CASGGFSGNTIYF.

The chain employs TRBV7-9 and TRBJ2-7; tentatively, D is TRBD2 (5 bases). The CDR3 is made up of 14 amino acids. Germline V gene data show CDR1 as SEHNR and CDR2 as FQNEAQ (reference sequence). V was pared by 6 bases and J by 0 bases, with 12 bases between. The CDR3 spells CASSPEGNSYEQYF. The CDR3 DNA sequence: TGTGCCAGCAGTCCCGAGGGCAACTCCTACGAGCAGTACTTC.

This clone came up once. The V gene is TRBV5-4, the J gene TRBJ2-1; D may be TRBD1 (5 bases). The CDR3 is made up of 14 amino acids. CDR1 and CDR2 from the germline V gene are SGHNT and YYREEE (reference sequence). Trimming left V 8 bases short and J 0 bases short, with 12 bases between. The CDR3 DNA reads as TGTGCCAGTGGCGGACATAGCTCCTACAATGAGCAGTTCTTC. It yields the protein CASGGHSSYNEQFF.

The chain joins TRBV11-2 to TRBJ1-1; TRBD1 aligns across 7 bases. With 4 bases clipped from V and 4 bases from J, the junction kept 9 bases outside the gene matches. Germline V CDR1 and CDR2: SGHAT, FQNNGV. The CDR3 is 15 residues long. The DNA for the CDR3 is TGTGCCAGCAGCTCACAAACAGGGGAAAGCACTGAAGCTTTCTTT. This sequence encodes CASSSQTGESTEAFF.

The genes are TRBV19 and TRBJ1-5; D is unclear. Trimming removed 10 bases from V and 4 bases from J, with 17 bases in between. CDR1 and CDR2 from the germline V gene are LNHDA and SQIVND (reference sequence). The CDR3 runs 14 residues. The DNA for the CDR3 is TGTGCCACTAACGTTAACTCGATTAATCAGCCCCAGCATTTT. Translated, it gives CATNVNSINQPQHF.

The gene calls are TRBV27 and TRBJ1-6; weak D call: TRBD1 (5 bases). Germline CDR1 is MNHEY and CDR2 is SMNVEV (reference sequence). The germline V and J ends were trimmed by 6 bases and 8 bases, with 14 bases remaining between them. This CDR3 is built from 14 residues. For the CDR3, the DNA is TGTGCCAGCAGCCTAGGGGCAGACTATTCACCCCTCCACTTT. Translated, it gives CASSLGADYSPLHF.

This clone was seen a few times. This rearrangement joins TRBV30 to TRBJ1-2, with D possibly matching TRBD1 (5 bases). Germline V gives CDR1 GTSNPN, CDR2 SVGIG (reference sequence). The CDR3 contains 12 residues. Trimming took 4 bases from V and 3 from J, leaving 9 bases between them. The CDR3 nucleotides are TGTGCCTGGACAGGGTACCACTATGGCTACACCTTC. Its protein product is CAWTGYHYGYTF.

The CDR3 sequence is CASSLEGSGDHEQYF. The CDR3 DNA sequence: TGTGCCAGCAGCTTAGAGGGTAGCGGGGACCACGAGCAGTACTTC. The rearrangement joins TRBV11-1 to TRBJ2-7, with 8 bases identical to TRBD2. Germline V gene data show CDR1 as SGHAT and CDR2 as FQDESV (reference sequence). V gave up 1 base and J gave up 5 bases; unmatched junction bases: 7. The CDR3 totals 15 residues.

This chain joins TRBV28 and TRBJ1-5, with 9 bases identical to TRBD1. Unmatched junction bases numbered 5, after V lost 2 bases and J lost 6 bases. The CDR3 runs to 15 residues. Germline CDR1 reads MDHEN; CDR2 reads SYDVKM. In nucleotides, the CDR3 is TGTGCCAGCAGTTTAACAGGGGGCGCTTTTCAGCCCCAGCATTTT. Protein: CASSLTGGAFQPQHF.

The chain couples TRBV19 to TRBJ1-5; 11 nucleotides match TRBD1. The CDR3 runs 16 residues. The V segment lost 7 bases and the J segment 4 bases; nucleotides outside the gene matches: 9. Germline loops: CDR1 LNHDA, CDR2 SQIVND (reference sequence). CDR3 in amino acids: CASIGVWDRGNQPQHF. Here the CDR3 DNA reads TGTGCCAGTATTGGCGTCTGGGACAGGGGGAATCAGCCCCAGCATTTT. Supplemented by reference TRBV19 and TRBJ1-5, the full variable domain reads DGGITQSPKYLFRKEGQNVTLSCEQNLNHDAMYWYRQDPGQGLRLIYYSQIVNDFQKGDIAEGYSVSREKKESFPLTVTSAQKNPTAFYLCASIGVWDRGNQPQHFGDGTRLSIL.

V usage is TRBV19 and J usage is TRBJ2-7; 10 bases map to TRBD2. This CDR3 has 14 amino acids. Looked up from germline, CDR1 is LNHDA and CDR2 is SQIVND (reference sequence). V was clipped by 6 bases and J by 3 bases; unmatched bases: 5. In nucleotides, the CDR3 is TGTGCCAGTAGCCGGACTAGCGGCATCTACGAGCAGTACTTC. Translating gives CASSRTSGIYEQYF. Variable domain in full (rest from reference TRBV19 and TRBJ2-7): DGGITQSPKYLFRKEGQNVTLSCEQNLNHDAMYWYRQDPGQGLRLIYYSQIVNDFQKGDIAEGYSVSREKKESFPLTVTSAQKNPTAFYLCASSRTSGIYEQYFGPGTRLTVT.

The CDR3 loop is CASSLSPYEQYF. In nucleotides, the CDR3 is TGTGCCAGCAGCCTTTCCCCGTACGAGCAGTACTTC. J is TRBJ2-7 and V is TRBV7-3; D gene uncertain. Trimming stripped 5 bases from V and 4 bases from J, with 9 bases between. CDR1 is SGHTA and CDR2 is FQGTGA in the germline V gene. The CDR3 covers 12 residues. Looking up the rest from reference TRBV7-3 and TRBJ2-7 gives the full variable domain: GAGVSQTPSNKVTEKGKYVELRCDPISGHTALYWYRQSLGQGPEFLIYFQGTGAADDSGLPNDRFFAVRPEGSVSTLKIQRTERGDSAVYLCASSLSPYEQYFGPGTRLTVT.

Here the CDR3 reads CATSETRGGYTF. The CDR3 DNA reads TGTGCCACCAGTGAGACCAGGGGCGGCTACACCTTC. The V call is TRBV24-1, the J call TRBJ1-2; possibly TRBD1 for D (6 bases). Germline V lookup: CDR1 KGHDR, CDR2 SFDVKD. V lost 4 bases to trimming and J lost 8 bases, with 10 bases between them. This CDR3 is 12 amino acids long.

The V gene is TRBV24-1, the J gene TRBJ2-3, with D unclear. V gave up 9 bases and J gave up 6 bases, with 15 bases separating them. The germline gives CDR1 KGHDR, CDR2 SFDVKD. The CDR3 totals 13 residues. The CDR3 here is CATAPLGADTQYF. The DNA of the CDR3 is TGTGCCACCGCCCCCCTAGGTGCGGATACGCAGTATTTT.

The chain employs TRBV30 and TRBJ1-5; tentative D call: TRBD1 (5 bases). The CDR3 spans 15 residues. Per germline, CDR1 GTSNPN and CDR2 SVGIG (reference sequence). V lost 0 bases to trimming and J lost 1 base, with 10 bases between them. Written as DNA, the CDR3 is TGTGCCTGGAGTGTAGGGGTGACGAGCAATCAGCCCCAGCATTTT. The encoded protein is CAWSVGVTSNQPQHF. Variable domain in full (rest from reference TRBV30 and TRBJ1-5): SQTIHQWPATLVQPVGSPLSLECTVEGTSNPNLYWYRQAAGRGLQLLFYSVGIGQISSEVPQNLSASRPQDRQFILSSKKLLLSDSGFYLCAWSVGVTSNQPQHFGDGTRLSIL.